These 10 T cell receptor beta chains share one sample of origin, sequenced in a study of OX40 agonist ivuxolimab in advanced cancers. Here immunoSEQ multiplex PCR was the method, and the copy in TCRdb shows in-frame clones only, minus some. The sample yields approximately 64,000 clones, 75% to 85% seen once. Material: CD4+ or CD8+ T cells sorted from blood, obtained in a trial of the OX40 agonist ivuxolimab. The receptor source for this set is an adult with an advanced solid tumor such as melanoma, head and neck, liver or kidney cancer.

V gene TRBV7-3 combines with J gene TRBJ2-2, with D possibly being TRBD1 or TRBD2 (5 bases each). V lost 3 bases, J lost 7 bases, and 9 bases lay in between. Germline V gene data show CDR1 as SGHTA and CDR2 as FQGTGA. There are 13 residues in the CDR3. CDR3 sequence reads: CASSFARGGELFF. DNA of the CDR3: TGTGCCAGCAGCTTTGCGAGGGGCGGGGAGCTGTTTTTT. Full variable domain (outside the CDR3, taken from reference TRBV7-3 and TRBJ2-2): GAGVSQTPSNKVTEKGKYVELRCDPISGHTALYWYRQSLGQGPEFLIYFQGTGAADDSGLPNDRFFAVRPEGSVSTLKIQRTERGDSAVYLCASSFARGGELFFGEGSRLTVL.

This chain joins TRBV6-7 and TRBJ1-1; D is uncertain. TRBV6-7 is labeled an ORF, and its function is uncertain. V dropped 6 bases and J dropped 0 bases, with 14 bases sitting between them. There are 15 residues in the CDR3. The CDR3: CASSHPTNMNTEAFF. The CDR3 DNA follows: TGTGCCAGCAGCCACCCGACAAACATGAACACTGAAGCTTTCTTT.

The chain has TRBV19 and TRBJ1-6; 7 bases are a match to TRBD1. V lost 6 bases and J lost 11; bases outside the gene matches: 13. Germline CDR1 and CDR2: LNHDA and SQIVND (reference sequence). This CDR3 comprises 15 residues. CDR3 in amino acids: CASRGSGTELTPLHF. In DNA form, the CDR3 reads TGTGCCAGTAGAGGATCCGGGACAGAACTAACACCCCTCCACTTT.

This clone was detected ten times or more. The V gene is TRBV14, the J gene TRBJ1-2; 9 positions match TRBD1. CDR3 length: 17 amino acids. Germline V gene data show CDR1 as SGHDN and CDR2 as FVKESK. With 4 bases clipped from V and 2 bases from J, the junction kept 11 bases outside the gene matches. The CDR3 nucleotides read TGTGCCAGCAGCCCCGGGACAGGGAAACGGTCCAACTATGGCTACACCTTC. This encodes CASSPGTGKRSNYGYTF. The whole variable domain, remainder taken from reference TRBV14 and TRBJ1-2, is EAGVTQFPSHSVIEKGQTVTLRCDPISGHDNLYWYRRVMGKEIKFLLHFVKESKQDESGMPNNRFLAERTGGTYSTLKVQPAELEDSGVYFCASSPGTGKRSNYGYTFGSGTRLTVV.

This clone was found once. The J gene is TRBJ1-1, the V gene TRBV7-3; D possibly corresponds to TRBD1 (5 bases). The V gene's germline CDR1 is SGHTA and CDR2 FQGTGA. The V end lost 5 bases, the J end lost 0 bases, and 7 bases lay between the germline ends. The CDR3 length is 13 residues. CDR3 DNA: TGTGCCAGCAGCGCACAGGTGAACACTGAAGCTTTCTTT. Amino acids: CASSAQVNTEAFF.

The chain has TRBV27 and TRBJ1-5, with D maybe TRBD1 (6 bases). Germline V CDR1 and CDR2: MNHEY, SMNVEV (reference sequence). The CDR3 totals 15 residues. V dropped 4 bases and J dropped 5 bases, with 15 bases sitting between them. The DNA for the CDR3 is TGTGCCAGCAGTTCCAGCTGGGGGGCCTATCAGCCCCAGCATTTT. This translates into CASSSSWGAYQPQHF.

The rearrangement links TRBV18 to TRBJ2-1; 8 bases line up with TRBD1. V trimming: 5 bases; J trimming: 15 bases; junction bases outside the gene matches: 9. Germline CDR1 reads KGHSH; CDR2 reads LQKENI. The CDR3 spans 12 residues. The CDR3 DNA sequence: TGTGCCAGCTCAATCGACAGGGGTGGGGCGTTCTTC. As protein: CASSIDRGGAFF.

The chain recombines TRBV5-1 with TRBJ2-3; TRBD2 agrees at 9 bases. The CDR3 length is 17 residues. Germline lookup yields CDR1 SGHRS and CDR2 YFSETQ. The V segment lost 0 bases and the J segment 4 bases; nucleotides outside the gene matches: 9. In nucleotides, the CDR3 is TGCGCCAGCAGCTTGGCTTTGCGGGGGGGTTCCGCAGATACGCAGTATTTT. It specifies CASSLALRGGSADTQYF.

The chain combines TRBV5-1 with TRBJ1-4; weak D call: TRBD1 (6 bases). This CDR3 has 14 residues. Per the germline V gene, CDR1 is SGHRS and CDR2 is YFSETQ. Between the trimmed V and J ends, which lost 3 bases and 4 bases, there was a span of 10 bases. The CDR3: CASSYTDSNEKLFF. Written as DNA, the CDR3 is TGCGCCAGCAGCTACACGGACAGTAATGAAAAACTGTTTTTT.

This chain joins TRBV15 and TRBJ1-4; D gene uncertain. The CDR3 is made up of 16 amino acids. CDR1 is LNHNV and CDR2 is YYDKDF in the germline V gene (reference sequence). V was trimmed by 0 bases and J by 7 bases, leaving 15 bases between them. This CDR3 reads CATSRDVRARSEKLFF. CDR3 DNA sequence: TGTGCCACCAGCAGAGATGTACGGGCGCGCTCTGAAAAACTGTTTTTT.